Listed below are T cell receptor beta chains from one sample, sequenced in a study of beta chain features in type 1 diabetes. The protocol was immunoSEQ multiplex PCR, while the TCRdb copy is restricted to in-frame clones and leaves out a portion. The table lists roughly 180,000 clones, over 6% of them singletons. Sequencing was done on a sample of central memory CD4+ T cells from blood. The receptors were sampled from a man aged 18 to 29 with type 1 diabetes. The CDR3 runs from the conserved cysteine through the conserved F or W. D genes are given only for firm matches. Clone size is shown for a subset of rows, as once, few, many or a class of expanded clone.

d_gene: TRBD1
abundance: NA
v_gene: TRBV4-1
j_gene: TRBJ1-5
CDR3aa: CASSQDGQGTQPQHF
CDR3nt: TGCGCCAGCAGCCAAGACGGACAGGGGACTCAGCCCCAGCATTTT

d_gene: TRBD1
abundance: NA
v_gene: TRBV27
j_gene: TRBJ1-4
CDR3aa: CASSSGQSMGKLFF
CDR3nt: TGTGCCAGCAGTTCGGGACAGTCGATGGGAAAACTGTTTTTT

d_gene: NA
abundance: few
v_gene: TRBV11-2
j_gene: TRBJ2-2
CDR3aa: CASSFLQGFGGELFF
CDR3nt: TGTGCCAGCAGCTTCCTACAGGGTTTTGGCGGGGAGCTGTTTTTT

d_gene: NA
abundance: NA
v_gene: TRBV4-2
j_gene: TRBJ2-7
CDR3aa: CASSLATAYEQYF
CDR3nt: TGTGCCAGCAGCTTGGCGACAGCCTACGAGCAGTACTTC

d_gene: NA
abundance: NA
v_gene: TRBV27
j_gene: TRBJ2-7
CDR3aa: CASGHYPFPSEQYF
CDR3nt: TGTGCCAGCGGCCACTACCCCTTCCCCTCCGAGCAGTACTTC

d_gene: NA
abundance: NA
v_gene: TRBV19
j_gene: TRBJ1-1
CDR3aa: CASMGAGYTEAFF
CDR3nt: TGTGCCAGTATGGGGGCAGGGTACACTGAAGCTTTCTTT

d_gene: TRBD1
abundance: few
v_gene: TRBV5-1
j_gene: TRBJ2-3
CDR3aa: CASSYPEGQGADTQYF
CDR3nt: TGCGCCAGCAGCTACCCAGAGGGACAGGGGGCAGATACGCAGTATTTT

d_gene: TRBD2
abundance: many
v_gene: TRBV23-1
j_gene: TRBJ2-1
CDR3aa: CASSRKPPTSGSSYNEQFF
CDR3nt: TGCGCCAGCTCTCGGAAACCGCCGACTAGCGGTAGCTCCTACAATGAGCAGTTCTTC

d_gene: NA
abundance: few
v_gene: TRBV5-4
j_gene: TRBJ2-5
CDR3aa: CASSLTRETQYF
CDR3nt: TGTGCCAGCAGCTTAACTCGAGAGACCCAGTACTTC

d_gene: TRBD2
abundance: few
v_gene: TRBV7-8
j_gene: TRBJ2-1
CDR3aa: CASSPEAGGWNEQFF
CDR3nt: TGTGCCAGCAGCCCAGAGGCGGGAGGCTGGAATGAGCAGTTCTTC

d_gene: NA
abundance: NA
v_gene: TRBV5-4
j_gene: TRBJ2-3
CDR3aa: CASSLTDTQYF
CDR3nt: TGTGCCAGCAGTCTCACAGATACGCAGTATTTT

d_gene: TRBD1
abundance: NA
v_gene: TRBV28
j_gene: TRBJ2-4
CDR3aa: CASSPGTGGNIQYF
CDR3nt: TGTGCCAGCAGTCCAGGGACAGGGGGAAACATTCAGTACTTC

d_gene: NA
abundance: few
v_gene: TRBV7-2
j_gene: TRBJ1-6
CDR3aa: CASSPSGSSPLHF
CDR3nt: TGTGCCAGCAGCCCCTCCGGGAGTTCACCCCTCCACTTT

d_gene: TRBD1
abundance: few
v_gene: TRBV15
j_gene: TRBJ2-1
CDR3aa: CATSREGDREYNEQFF
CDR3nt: TGTGCCACCAGCAGAGAGGGGGACAGGGAATACAATGAGCAGTTCTTC

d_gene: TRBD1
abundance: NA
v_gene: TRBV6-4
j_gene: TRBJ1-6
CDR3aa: CASSEREQGYPLHF
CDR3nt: TGTGCCAGCAGTGAGAGGGAACAGGGGTACCCCCTCCACTTT

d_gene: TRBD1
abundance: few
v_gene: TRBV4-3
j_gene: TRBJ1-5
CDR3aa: CASSQDWLGTGFDSYSNQPQHF
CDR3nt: TGCGCCAGCAGCCAAGATTGGCTTGGGACAGGGTTCGATTCGTATAGCAATCAGCCCCAGCATTTT

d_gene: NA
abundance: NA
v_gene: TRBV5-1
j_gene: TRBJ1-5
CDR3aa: CASSLLPGGNQPQHF
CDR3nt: TGCGCCAGCAGCTTATTACCGGGGGGCAATCAGCCCCAGCATTTT

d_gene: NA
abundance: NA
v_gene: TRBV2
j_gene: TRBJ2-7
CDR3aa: CASRTGHRGDYEQYF
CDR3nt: TGTGCCAGCAGGACGGGACACCGAGGAGACTACGAGCAGTACTTC

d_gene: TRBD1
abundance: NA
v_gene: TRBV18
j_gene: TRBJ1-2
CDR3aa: CASSPSTGTSNYGYTF
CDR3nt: TGTGCCAGCTCACCATCGACAGGGACAAGTAACTATGGCTACACCTTC

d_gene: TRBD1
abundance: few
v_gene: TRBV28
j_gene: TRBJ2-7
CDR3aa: CATSSTGTGIYEQYF
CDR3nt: TGTGCCACCTCATCGACCGGGACAGGGATCTACGAGCAGTACTTC

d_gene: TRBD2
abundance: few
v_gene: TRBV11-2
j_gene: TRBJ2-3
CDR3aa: CASSPLAGGIDTQYF
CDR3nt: TGTGCCAGCAGCCCCCTAGCGGGAGGGATAGATACGCAGTATTTT

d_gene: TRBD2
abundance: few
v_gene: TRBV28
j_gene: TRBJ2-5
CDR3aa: CASSLPQLAGASQYF
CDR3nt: TGTGCCAGCAGTTTACCGCAACTAGCGGGAGCGTCCCAGTACTTC

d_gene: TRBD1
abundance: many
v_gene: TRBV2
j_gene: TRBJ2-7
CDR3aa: CASTHQDRGYEQYF
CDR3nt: TGTGCCAGCACCCATCAGGACAGGGGCTACGAGCAGTACTTC

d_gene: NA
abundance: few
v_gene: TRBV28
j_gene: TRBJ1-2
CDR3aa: CASIHPIGAGGAGYGYTF
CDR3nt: TGTGCCAGCATCCACCCCATCGGGGCGGGGGGCGCGGGGTATGGCTACACCTTC

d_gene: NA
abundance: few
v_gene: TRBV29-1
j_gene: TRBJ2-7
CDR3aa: CSVTGTYEQYF
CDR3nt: TGCAGCGTTACAGGGACCTACGAGCAGTACTTC

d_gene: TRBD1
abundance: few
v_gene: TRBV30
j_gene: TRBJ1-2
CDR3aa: CAWTKQGGYGYTF
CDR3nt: TGTGCCTGGACCAAACAGGGGGGCTATGGCTACACCTTC

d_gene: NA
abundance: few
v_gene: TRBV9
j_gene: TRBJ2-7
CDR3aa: CASSVDPNSGYEQYF
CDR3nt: TGTGCCAGCAGCGTAGACCCCAACAGTGGCTACGAGCAGTACTTC

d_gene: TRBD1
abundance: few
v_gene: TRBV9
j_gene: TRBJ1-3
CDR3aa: CASSVDPILQGGRNTIYF
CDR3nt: TGTGCCAGCAGCGTAGACCCGATACTACAGGGGGGGCGGAACACCATATATTTT

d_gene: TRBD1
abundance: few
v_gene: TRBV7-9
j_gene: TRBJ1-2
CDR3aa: CASSLYLSDREDGYTF
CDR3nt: TGTGCCAGCAGCCTATATTTGTCGGACAGGGAAGACGGCTACACCTTC

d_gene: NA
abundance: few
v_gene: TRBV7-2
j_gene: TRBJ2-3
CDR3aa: CASTQYRDLQYF
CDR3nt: TGTGCCAGCACCCAGTACCGGGACTTGCAATATTTT

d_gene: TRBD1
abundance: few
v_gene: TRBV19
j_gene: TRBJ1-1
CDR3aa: CASSSRDRGRRVTEAFF
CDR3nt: TGTGCCAGTAGTAGCCGGGACAGGGGTCGGCGGGTCACTGAAGCTTTCTTT

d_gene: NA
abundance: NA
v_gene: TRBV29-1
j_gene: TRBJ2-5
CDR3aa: CSVIRGGAETQYF
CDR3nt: TGCAGCGTTATTCGAGGCGGGGCAGAGACCCAGTACTTC

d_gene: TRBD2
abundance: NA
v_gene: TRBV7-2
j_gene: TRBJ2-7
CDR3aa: CASSSMSPLRAGKYYEQYF
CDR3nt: TGTGCCAGCAGCTCGATGTCACCGCTTAGAGCGGGAAAGTACTACGAGCAGTACTTC

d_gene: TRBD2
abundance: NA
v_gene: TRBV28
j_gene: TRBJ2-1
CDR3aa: CASSLLGTSGSNEQFF
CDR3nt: TGTGCCAGCAGTTTATTAGGGACTAGCGGGAGTAATGAGCAGTTCTTC

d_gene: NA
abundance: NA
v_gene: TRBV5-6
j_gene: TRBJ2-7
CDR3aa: CASSRLDGGLRLYYEQYF
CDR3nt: TGTGCCAGCAGCCGCCTGGACGGGGGACTCCGACTCTACTACGAGCAGTACTTC

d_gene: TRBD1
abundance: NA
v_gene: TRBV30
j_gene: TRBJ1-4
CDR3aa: CAWRIQGATKLFF
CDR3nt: TGTGCCTGGAGGATACAGGGGGCGACAAAACTGTTTTTT

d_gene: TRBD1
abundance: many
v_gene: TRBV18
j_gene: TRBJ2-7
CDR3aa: CASSEQGASLRGQYF
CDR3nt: TGTGCCAGCTCGGAACAGGGGGCAAGCCTACGAGGGCAGTACTTC

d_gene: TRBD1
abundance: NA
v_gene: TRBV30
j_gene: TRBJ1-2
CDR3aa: CAWSPNRGSNTF
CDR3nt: TGTGCCTGGAGTCCAAACAGGGGCAGTAACACCTTC

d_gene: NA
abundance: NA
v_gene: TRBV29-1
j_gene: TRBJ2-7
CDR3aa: CSVAEGDEQYF
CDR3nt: TGCAGCGTTGCTGAGGGGGACGAGCAGTACTTC

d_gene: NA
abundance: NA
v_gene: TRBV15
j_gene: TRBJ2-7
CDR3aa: CATSRDHRAYEQYF
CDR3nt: TGTGCCACCAGCAGAGATCACAGGGCCTACGAGCAGTACTTC

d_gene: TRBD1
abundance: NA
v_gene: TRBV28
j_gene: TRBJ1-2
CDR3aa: CASSTQGTSNYGYTF
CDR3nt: TGTGCCAGCAGTACACAGGGGACCTCTAACTATGGCTACACCTTC

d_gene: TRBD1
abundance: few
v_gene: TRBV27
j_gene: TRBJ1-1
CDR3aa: CASSQGVSTEAFF
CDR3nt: TGTGCCAGCAGTCAGGGGGTGTCCACTGAAGCTTTCTTT

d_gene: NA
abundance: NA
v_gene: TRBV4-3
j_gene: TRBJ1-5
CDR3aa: CASSQDPRTGGQPQHF
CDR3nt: TGCGCCAGCAGCCAAGACCCGCGCACAGGTGGACAGCCCCAGCATTTT

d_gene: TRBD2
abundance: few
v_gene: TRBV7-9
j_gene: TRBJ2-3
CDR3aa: CASVRPGLAVTDTQYF
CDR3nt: TGTGCCAGCGTACGACCGGGACTAGCGGTAACAGATACGCAGTATTTT

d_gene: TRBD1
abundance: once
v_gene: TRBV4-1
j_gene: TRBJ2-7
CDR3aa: CASSQGSNRGPYEQYF
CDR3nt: TGCGCCAGCAGCCAAGGTTCCAACAGGGGGCCCTACGAGCAGTACTTC

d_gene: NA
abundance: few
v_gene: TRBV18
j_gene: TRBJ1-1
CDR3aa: CASSPRGVRVMNTEAFF
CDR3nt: TGTGCCAGCTCACCCCGGGGGGTGAGGGTTATGAACACTGAAGCTTTCTTT

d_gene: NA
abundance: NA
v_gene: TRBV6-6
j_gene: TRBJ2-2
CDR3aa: CASSPLGTGELFF
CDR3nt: TGTGCCAGCAGCCCACTAGGCACCGGGGAGCTGTTTTTT

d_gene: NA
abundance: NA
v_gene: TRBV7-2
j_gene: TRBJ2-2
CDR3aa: CASKIDRNTGELFF
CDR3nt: TGTGCCTCCAAAATAGACAGGAACACCGGGGAGCTGTTTTTT

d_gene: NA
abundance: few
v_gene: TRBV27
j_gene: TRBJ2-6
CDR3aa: CASGKLSSGANVLTF
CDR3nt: TGTGCCAGCGGAAAACTAAGCTCTGGGGCCAACGTCCTGACTTTC

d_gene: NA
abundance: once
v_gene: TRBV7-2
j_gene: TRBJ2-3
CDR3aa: CASRKSVSRGRQDTQYF
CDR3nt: TGTGCCAGCAGGAAATCGGTCAGCCGGGGGAGACAAGATACGCAGTATTTT

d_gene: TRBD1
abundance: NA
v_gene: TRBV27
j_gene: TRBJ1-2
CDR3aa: CASSWDRGYGYTF
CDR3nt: TGTGCCAGCAGTTGGGACAGGGGGTATGGCTACACCTTC

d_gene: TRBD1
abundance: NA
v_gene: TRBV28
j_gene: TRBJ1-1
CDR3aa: CASSSPGGAFF
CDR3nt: TGTGCCAGCAGTTCCCCAGGGGGAGCTTTCTTT

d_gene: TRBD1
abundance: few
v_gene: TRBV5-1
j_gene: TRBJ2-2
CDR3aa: CASSQDRGNTGELFF
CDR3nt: TGCGCCAGCAGCCAGGACAGGGGGAACACCGGGGAGCTGTTTTTT

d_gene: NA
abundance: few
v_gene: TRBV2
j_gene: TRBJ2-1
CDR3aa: CASSEALPAPYNEQFF
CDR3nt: TGTGCCAGCAGTGAAGCGCTTCCTGCGCCCTACAATGAGCAGTTCTTC

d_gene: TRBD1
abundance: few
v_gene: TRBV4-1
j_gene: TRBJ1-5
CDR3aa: CASSPRGQADNQPQHF
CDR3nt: TGCGCCAGCAGCCCACGGGGACAGGCTGACAATCAGCCCCAGCATTTT